This T cell receptor (beta chain) was obtained from a study of blood T cell repertoires in COVID-19. Clones were read by immunoSEQ multiplex PCR, and TCRdb kept only the in-frame ones, dropping some. Of roughly 110,000 clones in the sample, about 89% were seen once. Germline CDR1 reads SQVTM; CDR2 reads ANQGSEA. Trimming took 4 bases from V and 7 from J; bases not matched to a gene: 10. The CDR3 is made up of 13 amino acids. This rearrangement joins TRBV29-1 to TRBJ2-7, with TRBD2 matching 7 bases. The receptor was isolated from a man aged 35-49 years with acute or convalescent COVID-19. Sequencing used peripheral blood. DNA for the CDR3: TGCAGCGTTGGAGGACCTCTCGGGGGGGAGCAGTACTTC. As protein: CSVGGPLGGEQYF.